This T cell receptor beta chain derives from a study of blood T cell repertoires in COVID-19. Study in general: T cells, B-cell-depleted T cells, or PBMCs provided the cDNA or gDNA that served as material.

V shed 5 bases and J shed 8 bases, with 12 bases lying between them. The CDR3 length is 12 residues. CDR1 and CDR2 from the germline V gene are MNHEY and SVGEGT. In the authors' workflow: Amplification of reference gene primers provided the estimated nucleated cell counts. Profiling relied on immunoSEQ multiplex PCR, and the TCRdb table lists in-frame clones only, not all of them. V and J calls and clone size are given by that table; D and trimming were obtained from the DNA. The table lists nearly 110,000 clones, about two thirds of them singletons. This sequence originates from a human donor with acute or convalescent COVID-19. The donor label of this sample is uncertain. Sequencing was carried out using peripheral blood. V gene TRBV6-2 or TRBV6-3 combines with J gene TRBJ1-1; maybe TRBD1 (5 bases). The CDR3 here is CASSDPYREAFF. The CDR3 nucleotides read TGTGCCAGCAGTGATCCCTACAGGGAAGCTTTCTTT.